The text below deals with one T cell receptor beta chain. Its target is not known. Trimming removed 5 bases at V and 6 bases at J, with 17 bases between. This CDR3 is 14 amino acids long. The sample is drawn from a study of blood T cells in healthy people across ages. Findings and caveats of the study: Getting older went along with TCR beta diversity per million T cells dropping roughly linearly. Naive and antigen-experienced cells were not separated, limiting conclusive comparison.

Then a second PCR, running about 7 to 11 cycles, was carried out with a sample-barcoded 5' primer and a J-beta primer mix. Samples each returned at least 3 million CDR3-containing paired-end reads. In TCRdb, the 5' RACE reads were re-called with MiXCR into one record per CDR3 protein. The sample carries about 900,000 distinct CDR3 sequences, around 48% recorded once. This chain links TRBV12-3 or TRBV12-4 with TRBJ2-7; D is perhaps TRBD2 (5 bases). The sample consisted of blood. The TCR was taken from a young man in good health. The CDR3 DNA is TGTGCCAGCAGTACGCGACCCCCCGCGGGCGAGCAGTACTTC. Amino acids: CASSTRPPAGEQYF.